This T cell receptor beta chain appears in the sequencing data of a study of CD8 T cells in Susac syndrome. It was with random hexamers that roughly 0.5 to 1 ug RNA was reverse transcribed. The TCR beta CDR3 was amplified by immunoSEQ multiplex PCR across 54 Vbeta, 13 Jbeta. MiXCR was run by TCRdb on the immunoSEQ multiplex PCR reads, yielding one entry per CDR3 protein. Counted here are 210,000 or so distinct CDR3 sequences, 92% occurring once; the ten biggest clones make up around 0.14%. CDR1 and CDR2 (germline): MNHNS, SASEGT. Trimming shortened V by 4 bases and J by 3 bases, and 21 bases separated the two germline ends. CDR3 length: 17 residues. Negative isolation was used for CD8+ and CD4+ T cells and FACS enrichment for TEMRA cells.

What was sequenced was CD8+ T cells from PBMCs. The V call is TRBV6-1, the J call TRBJ1-2; D uncertain. The source of this sequence is a human donor with multiple sclerosis. In nucleotides, the CDR3 is TGTGCCAGCAGTGCCTCCCCGTCCGACGTAAGCTACTATGGCTACACCTTC. Residues: CASSASPSDVSYYGYTF.